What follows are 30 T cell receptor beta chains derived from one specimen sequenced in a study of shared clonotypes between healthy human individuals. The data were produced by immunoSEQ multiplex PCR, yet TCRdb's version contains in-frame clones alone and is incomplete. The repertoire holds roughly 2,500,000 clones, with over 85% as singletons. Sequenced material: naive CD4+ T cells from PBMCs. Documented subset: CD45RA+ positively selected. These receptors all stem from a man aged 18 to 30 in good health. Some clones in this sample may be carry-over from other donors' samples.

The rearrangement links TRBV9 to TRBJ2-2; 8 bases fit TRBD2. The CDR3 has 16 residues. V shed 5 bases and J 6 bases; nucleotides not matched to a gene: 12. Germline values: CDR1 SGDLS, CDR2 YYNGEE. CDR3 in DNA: TGTGCCAGCAGTGAAACTTGGGGACTAGTATCCGGGGAGCTGTTTTTT. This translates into CASSETWGLVSGELFF.

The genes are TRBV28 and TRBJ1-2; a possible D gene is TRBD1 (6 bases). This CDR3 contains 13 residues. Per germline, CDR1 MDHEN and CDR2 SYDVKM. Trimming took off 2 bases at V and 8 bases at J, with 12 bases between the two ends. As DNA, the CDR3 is TGTGCCAGCAGTTTAGGGACAACTGGCGGCTACACCTTC. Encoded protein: CASSLGTTGGYTF.

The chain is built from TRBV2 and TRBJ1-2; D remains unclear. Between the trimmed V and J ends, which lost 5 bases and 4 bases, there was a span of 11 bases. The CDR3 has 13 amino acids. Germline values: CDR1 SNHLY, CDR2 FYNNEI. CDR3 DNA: TGTGCCAGCAGTCGGAACCCATCCTATGGCTACACCTTC. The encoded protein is CASSRNPSYGYTF.

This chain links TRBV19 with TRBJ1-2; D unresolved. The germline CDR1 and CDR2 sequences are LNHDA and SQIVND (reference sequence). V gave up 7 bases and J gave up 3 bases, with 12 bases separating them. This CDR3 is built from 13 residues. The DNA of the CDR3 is TGTGCCAGTAAAAGCGAGAGGGACTATGGCTACACCTTC. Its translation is CASKSERDYGYTF.

The CDR3 sequence is CASSLGTPGQGFYEQYF. In DNA form, the CDR3 reads TGTGCCAGCAGCTTAGGGACCCCGGGACAGGGTTTCTACGAGCAGTACTTC. The genes are TRBV7-9 and TRBJ2-7, with 9 nucleotides matching TRBD1. Germline V CDR1 and CDR2: SEHNR, FQNEAQ (reference sequence). CDR3 length equals 17 residues. With V trimmed by 1 base and J by 3 bases, 10 bases remained unmatched.

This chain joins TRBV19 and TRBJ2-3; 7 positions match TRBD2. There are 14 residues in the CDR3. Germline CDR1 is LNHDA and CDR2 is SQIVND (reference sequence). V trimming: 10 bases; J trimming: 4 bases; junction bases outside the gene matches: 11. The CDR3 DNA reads TGTGCCAACCGGGGACTAACCCCTTCAGATACGCAGTATTTT. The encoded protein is CANRGLTPSDTQYF.

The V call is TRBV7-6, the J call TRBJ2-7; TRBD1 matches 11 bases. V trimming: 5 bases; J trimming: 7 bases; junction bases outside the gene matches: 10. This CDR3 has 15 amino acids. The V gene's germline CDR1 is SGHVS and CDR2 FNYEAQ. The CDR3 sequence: CASSPGQGAVREQYF. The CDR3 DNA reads TGTGCCAGCAGCCCAGGACAGGGGGCAGTCAGAGAGCAGTACTTC.

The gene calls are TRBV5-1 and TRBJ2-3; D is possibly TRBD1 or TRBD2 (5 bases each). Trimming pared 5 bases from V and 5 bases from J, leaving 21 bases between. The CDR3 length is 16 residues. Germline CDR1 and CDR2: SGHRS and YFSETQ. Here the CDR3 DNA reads TGCGCCAGCAGTGAGGGGTGGACACTCAGGGTAGATACGCAGTATTTT. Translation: CASSEGWTLRVDTQYF.

In DNA, the CDR3 is TGTGCCAGCAGCTTAGATCCTGGTTACGAGGGTGGCTACACCTTC. Amino acid sequence: CASSLDPGYEGGYTF. The rearrangement joins TRBV11-2 to TRBJ1-2; D gene uncertain. Germline V CDR1 and CDR2: SGHAT, FQNNGV. There are 15 residues in the CDR3. The V and J ends lost 0 bases and 7 bases respectively, with 15 bases between them.

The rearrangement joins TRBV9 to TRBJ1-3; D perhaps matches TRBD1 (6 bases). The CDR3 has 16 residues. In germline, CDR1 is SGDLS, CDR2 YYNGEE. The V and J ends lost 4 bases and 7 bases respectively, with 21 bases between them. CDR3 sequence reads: CASSSGGGQPLNTIYF. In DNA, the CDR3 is TGTGCCAGCAGCTCCGGCGGGGGCCAGCCTCTCAACACCATATATTTT.

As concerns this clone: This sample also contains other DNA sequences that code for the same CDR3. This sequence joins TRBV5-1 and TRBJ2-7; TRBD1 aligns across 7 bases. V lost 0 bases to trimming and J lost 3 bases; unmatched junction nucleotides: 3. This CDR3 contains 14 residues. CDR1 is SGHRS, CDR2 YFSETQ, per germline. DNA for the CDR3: TGCGCCAGCAGCTTGGCGGGACAGAGCTACGAGCAGTACTTC. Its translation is CASSLAGQSYEQYF.

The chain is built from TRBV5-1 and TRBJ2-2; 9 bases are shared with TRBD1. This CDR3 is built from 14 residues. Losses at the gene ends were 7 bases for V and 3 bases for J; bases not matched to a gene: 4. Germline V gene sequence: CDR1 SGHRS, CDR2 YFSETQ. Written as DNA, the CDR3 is TGCGCCAGCCGGACAGGGGAGGACACCGGGGAGCTGTTTTTT. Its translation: CASRTGEDTGELFF.

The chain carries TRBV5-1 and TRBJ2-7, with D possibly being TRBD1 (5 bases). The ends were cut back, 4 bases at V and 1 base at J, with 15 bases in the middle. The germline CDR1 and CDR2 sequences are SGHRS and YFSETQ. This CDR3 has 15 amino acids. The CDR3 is CASSLHRTVSYEQYF. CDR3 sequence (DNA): TGCGCCAGCAGCCTACACAGGACGGTGTCCTACGAGCAGTACTTC.

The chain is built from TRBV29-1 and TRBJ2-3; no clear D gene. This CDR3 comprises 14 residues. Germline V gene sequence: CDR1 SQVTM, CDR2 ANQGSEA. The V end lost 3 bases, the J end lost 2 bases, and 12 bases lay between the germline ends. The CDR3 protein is CSVDDPRSTDTQYF. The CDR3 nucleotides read TGCAGCGTTGATGACCCCAGATCCACAGATACGCAGTATTTT.

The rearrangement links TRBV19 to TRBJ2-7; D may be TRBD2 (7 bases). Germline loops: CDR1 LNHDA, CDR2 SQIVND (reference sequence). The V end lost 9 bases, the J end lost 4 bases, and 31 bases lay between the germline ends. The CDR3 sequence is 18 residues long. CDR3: CARNKPPTNPGGFYEQYF. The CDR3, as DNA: TGTGCCAGGAACAAACCCCCCACCAACCCGGGGGGCTTTTACGAGCAGTACTTC.

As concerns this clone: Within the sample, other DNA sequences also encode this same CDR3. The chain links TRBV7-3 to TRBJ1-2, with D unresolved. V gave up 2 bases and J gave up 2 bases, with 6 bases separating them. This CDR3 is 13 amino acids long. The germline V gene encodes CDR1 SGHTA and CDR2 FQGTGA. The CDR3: CASSLSPNYGYTF. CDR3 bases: TGTGCCAGCAGCTTATCACCAAACTATGGCTACACCTTC. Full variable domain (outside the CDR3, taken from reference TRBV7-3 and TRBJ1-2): GAGVSQTPSNKVTEKGKYVELRCDPISGHTALYWYRQSLGQGPEFLIYFQGTGAADDSGLPNDRFFAVRPEGSVSTLKIQRTERGDSAVYLCASSLSPNYGYTFGSGTRLTVV.

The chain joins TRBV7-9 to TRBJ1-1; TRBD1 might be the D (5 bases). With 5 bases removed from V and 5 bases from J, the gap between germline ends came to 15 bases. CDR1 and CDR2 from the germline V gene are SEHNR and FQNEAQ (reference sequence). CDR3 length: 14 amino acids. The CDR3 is CASSKGTGGTEAFF. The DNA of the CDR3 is TGTGCCAGCAGCAAGGGCACTGGGGGGACTGAAGCTTTCTTT.

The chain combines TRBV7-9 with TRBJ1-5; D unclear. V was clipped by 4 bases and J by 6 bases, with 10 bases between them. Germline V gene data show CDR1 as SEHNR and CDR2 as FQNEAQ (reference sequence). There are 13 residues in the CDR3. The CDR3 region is CASSSIFGQPQHF. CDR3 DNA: TGTGCCAGCAGCTCGATTTTTGGTCAGCCCCAGCATTTT.

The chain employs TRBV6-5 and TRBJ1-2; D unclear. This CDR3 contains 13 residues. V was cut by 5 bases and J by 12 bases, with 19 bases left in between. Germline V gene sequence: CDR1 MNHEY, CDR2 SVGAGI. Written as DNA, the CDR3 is TGTGCCAGCAGTCGAGGGCCCGCCGGGGTCCACACCTTC. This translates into CASSRGPAGVHTF.

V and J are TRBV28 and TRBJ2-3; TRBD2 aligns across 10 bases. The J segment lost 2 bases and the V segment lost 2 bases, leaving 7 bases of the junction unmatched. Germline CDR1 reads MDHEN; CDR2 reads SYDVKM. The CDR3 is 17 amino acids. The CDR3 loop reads CASSLSAGTSATDTQYF. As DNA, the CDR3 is TGTGCCAGCAGTTTAAGTGCCGGGACTAGCGCCACAGATACGCAGTATTTT.

CDR3 DNA sequence: TGTGCCAGCAGTTACTCGAAAGGGGGGTCTGCGCAGTTCTTC. The encoded protein is CASSYSKGGSAQFF. The chain is built from TRBV6-5 and TRBJ2-1, with D perhaps given as TRBD1 or TRBD2 (6 bases each). Germline CDR1 is MNHEY and CDR2 is SVGAGI. CDR3 length: 14 amino acids. Deletions cut 0 bases from V and 12 bases from J, with 15 bases between.

Written as DNA, the CDR3 is TGTGCCAACACGAAGAGGAGGGTGACTAATGAAAAACTGTTTTTT. As protein: CANTKRRVTNEKLFF. J is TRBJ1-4 and V is TRBV27, with unresolved D. Germline lookup yields CDR1 MNHEY and CDR2 SMNVEV (reference sequence). This CDR3 has 15 amino acids. V lost 10 bases and J 2 bases, leaving 17 bases between the germline ends.

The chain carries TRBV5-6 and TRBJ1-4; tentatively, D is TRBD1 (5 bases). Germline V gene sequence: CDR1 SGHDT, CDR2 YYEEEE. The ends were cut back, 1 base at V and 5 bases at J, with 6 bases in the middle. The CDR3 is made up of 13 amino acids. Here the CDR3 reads CASSLNRNEKLFF. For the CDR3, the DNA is TGTGCCAGCAGCTTGAACAGGAATGAAAAACTGTTTTTT.

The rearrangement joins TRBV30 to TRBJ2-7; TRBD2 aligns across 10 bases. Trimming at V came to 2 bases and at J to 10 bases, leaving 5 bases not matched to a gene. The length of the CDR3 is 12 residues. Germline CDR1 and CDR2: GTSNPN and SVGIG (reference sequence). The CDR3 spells CAWSRAGGPQYF. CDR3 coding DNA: TGTGCCTGGAGTAGAGCGGGAGGGCCCCAGTACTTC.

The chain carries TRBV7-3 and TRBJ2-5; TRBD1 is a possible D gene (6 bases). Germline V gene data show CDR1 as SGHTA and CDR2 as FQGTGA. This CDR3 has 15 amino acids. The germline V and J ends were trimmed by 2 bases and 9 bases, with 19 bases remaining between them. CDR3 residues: CASSLGAQGPYSQYF. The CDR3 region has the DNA TGTGCCAGCAGCTTAGGCGCTCAGGGGCCCTATTCCCAGTACTTC.

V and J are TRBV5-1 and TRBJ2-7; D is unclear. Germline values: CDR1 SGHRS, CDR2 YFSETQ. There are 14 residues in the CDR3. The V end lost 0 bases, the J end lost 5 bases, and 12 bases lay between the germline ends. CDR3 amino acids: CASSLESPLNEQYF. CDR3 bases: TGCGCCAGCAGCTTGGAGTCCCCTCTTAACGAGCAGTACTTC. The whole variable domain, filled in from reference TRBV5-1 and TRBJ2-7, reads KAGVTQTPRYLIKTRGQQVTLSCSPISGHRSVSWYQQTPGQGLQFLFEYFSETQRNKGNFPGRFSGRQFSNSRSEMNVSTLELGDSALYLCASSLESPLNEQYFGPGTRLTVT.

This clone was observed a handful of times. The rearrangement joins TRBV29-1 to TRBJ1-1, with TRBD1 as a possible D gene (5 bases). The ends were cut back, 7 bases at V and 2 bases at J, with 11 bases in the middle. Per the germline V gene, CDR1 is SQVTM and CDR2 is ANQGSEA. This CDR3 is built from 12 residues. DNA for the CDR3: TGCAGCGGCAAGGACACAAACACTGAAGCTTTCTTT. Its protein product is CSGKDTNTEAFF.

This chain's CDR3 is CASSLGTGDGYTF. The CDR3 DNA reads TGTGCCAGCAGCCTAGGGACAGGGGATGGCTACACCTTC. The V and J genes are TRBV5-6 and TRBJ1-2; 10 bases line up with TRBD1. This CDR3 has 13 residues. Looked up from germline, CDR1 is SGHDT and CDR2 is YYEEEE. With V trimmed by 4 bases and J by 6 bases, 3 bases remained unmatched.

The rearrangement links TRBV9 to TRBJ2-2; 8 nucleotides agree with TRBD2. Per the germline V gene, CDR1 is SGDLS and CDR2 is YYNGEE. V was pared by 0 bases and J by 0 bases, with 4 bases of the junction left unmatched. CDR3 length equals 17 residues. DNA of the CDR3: TGTGCCAGCAGCGTAGGGGTAGCGGGATCGAACACCGGGGAGCTGTTTTTT. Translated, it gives CASSVGVAGSNTGELFF.

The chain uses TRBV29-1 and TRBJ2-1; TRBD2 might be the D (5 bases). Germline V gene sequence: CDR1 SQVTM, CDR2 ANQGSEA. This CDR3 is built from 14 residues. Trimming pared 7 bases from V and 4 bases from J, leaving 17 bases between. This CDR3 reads CSAARARTYNEQFF. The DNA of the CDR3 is TGCAGCGCCGCGCGGGCCAGGACTTACAATGAGCAGTTCTTC.